Below, 12 T cell receptor beta chains from the same sample are listed, as sequenced in a study of blood T cell repertoires in COVID-19 (TCRdb year 2020). Library generation was performed with the immunoSEQ multiplex PCR assay. The immuneACCESS repertoire file appears here via TCRdb, limited to in-frame rearrangements. These files lack a portion of the clones; in checked studies, under half of the deficit traces to unresolved V genes, and the cause of the others is not known. Present in this sample are 250,000 to 350,000 clones, about nine tenths of which were seen just once. The ten largest account for 2.5% to 3.5% of the sample. The sequencing sample was made of peripheral blood. These receptors all stem from a woman aged 25 to 45 with active or convalescent COVID-19.

The chain links TRBV18 to TRBJ2-5; a weak D match, TRBD2 (5 bases). The V end was cut by 0 bases, the J end by 5 bases, with 10 bases between. This CDR3 contains 14 residues. The germline gives CDR1 KGHSH, CDR2 LQKENI. CDR3 DNA sequence: TGTGCCAGCTCACCACCGCCGGGGTTGGAGACCCAGTACTTC. Encoded protein: CASSPPPGLETQYF.

The CDR3 sequence: CASRAERGGRNTQYF. CDR3 DNA sequence: TGTGCCAGTAGAGCAGAGCGGGGGGGCCGGAATACGCAGTATTTT. The chain links TRBV19 to TRBJ2-3; the match to TRBD2 covers 10 bases. The CDR3 is 15 residues long. In germline, CDR1 is LNHDA, CDR2 SQIVND (reference sequence). V shed 6 bases and J 7 bases; nucleotides not matched to a gene: 10.

This clone was seen a single time. A junction boundary mismatches the germline segment, possibly from a read error. This sequence joins TRBV30 and TRBJ1-1; tentatively, D is TRBD1 (5 bases). The CDR3 sequence is 11 residues long. Germline V gives CDR1 GTSNPN, CDR2 SVGIG (reference sequence). In DNA form, the CDR3 reads TGTGCCTGGAGGGGGTGGGACTCCACTCTCTTT. Translated: CAWRGWDSTLF.

V and J are TRBV7-9 and TRBJ1-4; 9 bases are a match to TRBD1. V shed 5 bases and J 6 bases; nucleotides not matched to a gene: 7. Per germline, CDR1 SEHNR and CDR2 FQNEAQ (reference sequence). The CDR3 sequence is 15 residues long. The CDR3 spells CASSEAGTGYEKLFF. The CDR3 coding sequence is TGTGCCAGCAGCGAGGCCGGGACAGGGTATGAAAAACTGTTTTTT.

The CDR3 sequence is CASRATGLGGYTF. CDR3 DNA: TGTGCCAGCAGGGCGACGGGGTTGGGTGGCTACACCTTC. V is TRBV12-3 or TRBV12-4 and J is TRBJ1-2, with D unclear. CDR3 size: 13 residues. V was shortened by 6 bases and J by 7 bases, with 15 bases between the two germline ends.

The rearrangement uses TRBV18 and TRBJ1-5; the match to TRBD1 covers 7 bases. V shed 1 base, J shed 0 bases, and the junction held 9 bases outside the gene matches. Germline V gene sequence: CDR1 KGHSH, CDR2 LQKENI. The CDR3 runs to 18 residues. The CDR3 region is CASSPREAGGHSNQPQHF. The CDR3 region has the DNA TGTGCCAGCTCACCACGGGAGGCAGGGGGTCATAGCAATCAGCCCCAGCATTTT.

The genes are TRBV5-6 and TRBJ1-1; D unresolved. The V gene's germline CDR1 is SGHDT and CDR2 YYEEEE. CDR3 length equals 14 residues. Between the trimmed V and J ends, which lost 0 bases and 0 bases, there was a span of 6 bases. The CDR3 DNA sequence: TGTGCCAGCAGCTTGGGTGTCGTGAACACTGAAGCTTTCTTT. As protein: CASSLGVVNTEAFF.

This chain joins TRBV6-9 and TRBJ1-6; 10 bases match TRBD1. The CDR3 covers 16 residues. Germline trimming cut 8 bases from V and 9 bases from J; bases unmatched to any gene: 13. Germline CDR1 reads MNHGY; CDR2 reads SVAAGI. DNA for the CDR3: TGTGCCAGCTCTCGTCCCGGGACAGGGGCGGGTTCACCCCTCCACTTT. This codes for CASSRPGTGAGSPLHF.

This clone has a single count. This rearrangement joins TRBV5-8 to TRBJ1-1; 8 bases match TRBD1. CDR3 length: 14 residues. The germline V gene has CDR1 SGHTS and CDR2 YDEGEE. V gave up 4 bases and J gave up 4 bases; unmatched junction bases: 6. CDR3 region: CASSTGQGGTEAFF. In nucleotides, the CDR3 is TGTGCCAGCAGCACCGGACAGGGAGGCACTGAAGCTTTCTTT.

V is TRBV6-5 and J is TRBJ2-3, with TRBD1 matching 7 bases. Losses at the gene ends were 5 bases for V and 3 bases for J; bases not matched to a gene: 2. Germline values: CDR1 MNHEY, CDR2 SVGAGI. The CDR3 spans 13 residues. CDR3 in amino acids: CASSPRGTDTQYF. CDR3 nucleotide sequence: TGTGCCAGCAGTCCCAGGGGGACAGATACGCAGTATTTT.

V is TRBV29-1 and J is TRBJ1-3, with 12 bases aligning to TRBD1. Germline V gene sequence: CDR1 SQVTM, CDR2 ANQGSEA. This CDR3 has 16 residues. V shed 5 bases, J shed 3 bases, and the junction held 8 bases outside the gene matches. The CDR3 protein is CSVRDRGQSSGNTIYF. The CDR3 coding sequence is TGCAGCGTTCGGGACAGGGGGCAATCTAGTGGAAACACCATATATTTT. Combining the CDR3 with reference TRBV29-1 and TRBJ1-3 gives the whole variable domain SAVISQKPSRDICQRGTSLTIQCQVDSQVTMMFWYRQQPGQSLTLIATANQGSEATYESGFVIDKFPISRPNLTFSTLTVSNMSPEDSSIYLCSVRDRGQSSGNTIYFGEGSWLTVV.

The V gene is TRBV7-9, the J gene TRBJ2-3; TRBD2 matches 9 bases. This CDR3 is 15 amino acids long. The J segment lost 1 base and the V segment lost 5 bases, leaving 4 bases of the junction unmatched. The germline CDR1 and CDR2 sequences are SEHNR and FQNEAQ (reference sequence). The CDR3 DNA reads TGTGCCAGCAGCCGGCAGCGGGGGGGCACAGATACGCAGTATTTT. It specifies CASSRQRGGTDTQYF.